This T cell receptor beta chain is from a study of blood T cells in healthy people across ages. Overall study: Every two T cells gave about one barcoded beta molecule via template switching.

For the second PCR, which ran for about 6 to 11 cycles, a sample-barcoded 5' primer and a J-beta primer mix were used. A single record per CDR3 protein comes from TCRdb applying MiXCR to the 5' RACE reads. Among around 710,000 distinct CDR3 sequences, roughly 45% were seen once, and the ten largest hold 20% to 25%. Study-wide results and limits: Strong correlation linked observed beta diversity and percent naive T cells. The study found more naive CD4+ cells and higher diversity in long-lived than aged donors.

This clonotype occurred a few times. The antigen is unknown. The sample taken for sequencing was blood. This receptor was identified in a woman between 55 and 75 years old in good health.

The CDR3 sequence: CASTRLTQSGGELFF. The CDR3 region has the DNA TGTGCCAGCACTAGACTTACGCAGTCAGGCGGGGAGCTGTTTTTT. The chain links TRBV27 to TRBJ2-2; the D is unclear. The length of the CDR3 is 15 residues. CDR1 and CDR2 (germline): MNHEY, SMNVEV (reference sequence). The V end lost 7 bases, the J end lost 7 bases, and 19 bases lay between the germline ends.